This entry lists 22 T cell receptor beta chains sequenced from one sample in a study of CD8+CD57+ T cells in acquired aplastic anemia. CDR3 and TCR beta VDJ profiling relied on genomic DNA as the template. TCRdb ran MiXCR on the reads and lists one entry per CDR3 protein. The repertoire has 150,000 to 200,000 distinct CDR3 sequences, less than 65% of them found once; the top ten carry under 60%. The sequencing sample was made of sorted CD4+, CD8+, or CD8+CD57+ T cells (not recorded which) from PBMCs. These receptors were obtained from a human donor with severe aplastic anemia or a healthy control (not recorded which).

The J gene is TRBJ2-3, the V gene TRBV25-1; the D is unclear. Germline assignment: CDR1 MGHDK and CDR2 SYGVNS. The CDR3 runs to 13 residues. V was trimmed by 5 bases and J by 4 bases, leaving 10 bases between them. The CDR3 spells CASSPSAPDTQYF. The CDR3 DNA reads as TGTGCCAGCAGTCCATCCGCTCCAGATACGCAGTATTTT.

This clonotype was seen many times. The genes are TRBV15 and TRBJ2-7; perhaps D is TRBD1 or TRBD2 (6 bases each). This CDR3 contains 15 residues. Deletions cut 3 bases from V and 3 bases from J, with 15 bases between. CDR1 is LNHNV and CDR2 is YYDKDF in the germline V gene (reference sequence). CDR3 sequence: CATSSGGTIGYEQYF. As DNA, the CDR3 is TGTGCCACCAGCAGTGGCGGGACAATCGGCTACGAGCAGTACTTC.

The chain joins TRBV4-3 to TRBJ2-7; D perhaps matches TRBD2 (5 bases). The CDR3 length is 16 residues. V lost 0 bases, J lost 4 bases, and 16 bases lay in between. Germline CDR1 reads LGHNA; CDR2 reads YSLEER. Written as DNA, the CDR3 is TGCGCCAGCAGCCAAGATTGGGGAGAACTGGGGTACGAGCAGTACTTC. It yields the protein CASSQDWGELGYEQYF.

This clonotype was seen repeatedly, ten times or more. The genes are TRBV12-3 or TRBV12-4 and TRBJ1-5; D uncertain. This CDR3 is 12 amino acids long. V gave up 6 bases and J gave up 3 bases, with 6 bases separating them. CDR3 protein: CASRAPNQPQHF. CDR3 bases: TGTGCCAGCAGGGCCCCCAATCAGCCCCAGCATTTT.

This chain connects TRBV7-2 to TRBJ1-2; D possibly corresponds to TRBD1 (6 bases). CDR1 and CDR2 from the germline V gene are SGHTA and FQGNSA. The CDR3 length is 13 residues. V gave up 4 bases and J gave up 8 bases, with 14 bases separating them. The CDR3 is CASSSQGSGGYTF. The CDR3 bases are TGTGCCAGCAGCTCACAGGGCTCTGGAGGCTACACCTTC.

The V call is TRBV7-2, the J call TRBJ2-7; possible D gene TRBD2, 6 bases. This CDR3 region has 14 residues. Trimming pared 3 bases from V and 7 bases from J, leaving 16 bases between. The germline gives CDR1 SGHTA, CDR2 FQGNSA. CDR3 sequence (DNA): TGTGCCAGCAGCTTTGGAGGGCCCTATCGGGAGCAGTACTTC. Protein: CASSFGGPYREQYF.

This clonotype appeared many times. This chain connects TRBV5-1 to TRBJ1-1; 9 bases fit TRBD1. V was pared by 3 bases and J by 4 bases, with 10 bases of the junction left unmatched. CDR3 length equals 16 residues. Germline CDR1 reads SGHRS; CDR2 reads YFSETQ. The CDR3 nucleotides read TGCGCCAGCAGCTCCAACACCGGACAGGGGTTCACTGAAGCTTTCTTT. Amino acid sequence: CASSSNTGQGFTEAFF.

The CDR3 loop is CASSGGTGNNEQFF. The CDR3 region has the DNA TGTGCCAGTAGTGGTGGGACAGGGAACAATGAGCAGTTCTTC. The V and J genes are TRBV19 and TRBJ2-1; 9 bases match TRBD1. There are 14 residues in the CDR3. The V segment lost 5 bases and the J segment 5 bases; nucleotides outside the gene matches: 4. Germline loops: CDR1 LNHDA, CDR2 SQIVND (reference sequence). Looking up the rest from reference TRBV19 and TRBJ2-1 gives the full variable domain: DGGITQSPKYLFRKEGQNVTLSCEQNLNHDAMYWYRQDPGQGLRLIYYSQIVNDFQKGDIAEGYSVSREKKESFPLTVTSAQKNPTAFYLCASSGGTGNNEQFFGPGTRLTVL.

This clonotype was counted between two and nine times. This chain connects TRBV20-1 to TRBJ2-1; 10 bases map to TRBD2. Germline CDR1 reads DFQATT; CDR2 reads SNEGSKA (reference sequence). There are 13 residues in the CDR3. V shed 5 bases, J shed 9 bases, and the junction held 7 bases outside the gene matches. CDR3 residues: CSAFGASGGEQFF. The CDR3 bases are TGCAGTGCTTTCGGGGCTAGCGGGGGTGAGCAGTTCTTC.

There are a few counts of this clonotype. The V gene is TRBV4-3, the J gene TRBJ1-2, with 7 bases fitting TRBD1. The trim removed 3 bases at V and 5 bases at J, leaving 6 bases unmatched. CDR3 length equals 14 residues. CDR1 is LGHNA, CDR2 YSLEER, per germline. CDR3 sequence reads: CASSQARTGYGYTF. As DNA, the CDR3 is TGCGCCAGCAGCCAGGCAAGGACAGGATATGGCTACACCTTC.

The chain couples TRBV5-1 to TRBJ1-2; no definite D call. Germline V lookup: CDR1 SGHRS, CDR2 YFSETQ. This CDR3 region has 14 residues. Deletions cut 3 bases from V and 8 bases from J, with 17 bases between. The CDR3 region has the DNA TGCGCCAGCAGCTCAGTGTCGGACCCTGCGGGCTACACCTTC. This gives the protein CASSSVSDPAGYTF. The whole variable domain, remainder taken from reference TRBV5-1 and TRBJ1-2, is KAGVTQTPRYLIKTRGQQVTLSCSPISGHRSVSWYQQTPGQGLQFLFEYFSETQRNKGNFPGRFSGRQFSNSRSEMNVSTLELGDSALYLCASSSVSDPAGYTFGSGTRLTVV.

V usage is TRBV29-1 and J usage is TRBJ2-7, with TRBD1 matching 10 bases. There are 13 residues in the CDR3. Germline CDR1 is SQVTM and CDR2 is ANQGSEA. V shed 8 bases and J 0 bases; nucleotides not matched to a gene: 4. The CDR3 is CSMTGGPSYEQYF. DNA for the CDR3: TGCAGCATGACAGGGGGCCCCTCCTACGAGCAGTACTTC.

Of note for this clonotype: One end of the junction is discordant with germline, which a read error may explain. This chain joins TRBV4-1 and TRBJ2-7; D tentatively reads TRBD1 or TRBD2 (5 bases each). The length of the CDR3 is 15 residues. Germline V gene data show CDR1 as MGHRA and CDR2 as YSYEKL. CDR3: CASSQRDHAEEEQYF. The CDR3 DNA reads as TGTGCCAGCAGCCAACGGGACCACGCAGAGGAGGAGCAGTACTTC.

This clonotype was found a few times. The rearrangement uses TRBV9 and TRBJ1-6, with D possibly TRBD1 on 5 matching bases. This CDR3 has 15 residues. V was shortened by 0 bases and J by 8 bases, with 12 bases between the two germline ends. CDR1 and CDR2 from the germline V gene are SGDLS and YYNGEE. CDR3 nucleotide sequence: TGTGCCAGCAGCGTAGGTGGGGCTGGGGATTCACCCCTCCACTTT. It encodes CASSVGGAGDSPLHF.

The chain couples TRBV20-1 to TRBJ2-3; 8 nucleotides align to TRBD1. CDR1 is DFQATT and CDR2 is SNEGSKA in the germline V gene (reference sequence). The CDR3 length is 15 residues. V gave up 0 bases and J gave up 3 bases; unmatched junction bases: 5. CDR3 amino acids: CSARDPRGLTDTQYF. The CDR3 DNA follows: TGCAGTGCTAGAGATCCCAGGGGGCTAACAGATACGCAGTATTTT.

Only a few counts were recorded for this clonotype. The chain couples TRBV14 to TRBJ1-6, with D perhaps matching TRBD1 (6 bases). Germline CDR1 SGHDN, CDR2 FVKESK. The CDR3 spans 14 residues. Trimming removed 4 bases at V and 9 bases at J, with 13 bases between. CDR3 sequence (DNA): TGTGCCAGCAGCCGAAAGACGGGGGCTTCACCCCTCCACTTT. Protein: CASSRKTGASPLHF. The full variable domain, with the rest looked up from reference TRBV14 and TRBJ1-6, is EAGVTQFPSHSVIEKGQTVTLRCDPISGHDNLYWYRRVMGKEIKFLLHFVKESKQDESGMPNNRFLAERTGGTYSTLKVQPAELEDSGVYFCASSRKTGASPLHFGNGTRLTVT.

The chain has TRBV20-1 and TRBJ1-5; 10 bases map to TRBD1. Germline trimming cut 4 bases from V and 2 bases from J; bases unmatched to any gene: 14. CDR3 length: 18 residues. Germline lookup yields CDR1 DFQATT and CDR2 SNEGSKA (reference sequence). CDR3 loop: CSAKPMTGGQWRNQPQHF. CDR3 DNA: TGCAGTGCTAAACCGATGACAGGGGGCCAGTGGCGCAATCAGCCCCAGCATTTT.

The chain joins TRBV15 to TRBJ2-6; possible D gene TRBD1, 5 bases. The CDR3 has 14 residues. Germline assignment: CDR1 LNHNV and CDR2 YYDKDF (reference sequence). The ends were cut back, 2 bases at V and 8 bases at J, with 10 bases in the middle. The DNA for the CDR3 is TGTGCCACCAGCAGAAGAACAGGTCCCAACGTCCTGACTTTC. This encodes CATSRRTGPNVLTF.

The rearrangement links TRBV5-4 to TRBJ2-7, with no clear D. This CDR3 is built from 14 residues. V lost 1 base and J lost 4, with 12 bases in between. In germline, CDR1 is SGHNT, CDR2 YYREEE (reference sequence). CDR3 sequence reads: CASSLPTNSYEQYF. The CDR3 bases are TGTGCCAGCAGCTTGCCAACTAACTCTTACGAGCAGTACTTC.

V is TRBV24-1 and J is TRBJ1-2; perhaps TRBD1 as D (5 bases). From germline, CDR1 is KGHDR and CDR2 SFDVKD. Trimming removed 4 bases at V and 7 bases at J, with 12 bases between. This CDR3 is 13 amino acids long. The chain's CDR3 is CATSDPDTLGYTF. The DNA of the CDR3 is TGTGCCACCAGTGACCCGGACACCCTTGGCTACACCTTC.

The chain links TRBV10-3 to TRBJ1-2; TRBD1 aligns across 10 bases. The J segment lost 7 bases and the V segment lost 4 bases, leaving 6 bases of the junction unmatched. CDR1 and CDR2 (germline): ENHRY, SYGVKD. The CDR3 is 14 residues long. The DNA of the CDR3 is TGTGCCATCAGTGGGGGACAGGGGCACTCTGGCTACACCTTC. This codes for CAISGGQGHSGYTF.

The chain carries TRBV29-1 and TRBJ2-5, with a tentative D call TRBD1 (6 bases). Germline V gene sequence: CDR1 SQVTM, CDR2 ANQGSEA. Trimming took 8 bases from V and 5 from J, leaving 18 bases between them. The length of the CDR3 is 13 residues. The CDR3 sequence is CSTGQQLGETQYF. The CDR3 DNA follows: TGCAGCACAGGACAGCAATTGGGGGAGACCCAGTACTTC.